This TCR beta chain came from a study of T cells after yellow fever vaccination. Points from the study as a whole: Clonotypes shared by both compartments, CD4 and CD8, made up a small share.

TCRdb called the 5' RACE reads again in MiXCR, with one record for every CDR3 protein. The sample has 610,000 or so distinct CDR3 sequences; more than 9% are singletons. This clonotype was recorded at least ten times. As yet, its antigen is unknown. Compared with germline, one end of the junction differs, possibly owing to a read error. This CDR3 is built from 12 residues. J is TRBJ2-1 and V is TRBV12-3 or TRBV12-4, with a tentative D call TRBD1 (6 bases). The sequence was collected from a man aged 25-45 years who received the YFV17D yellow fever vaccine. The starting material was PBMCs, obtained on the day of the yellow fever booster vaccination. CDR3 coding DNA: TGTGCCAGCAGTTTAGCGCAGGGGCGCCCGGCCTTC. Translating it yields CASSLAQGRPAF.